Shown below are 24 T cell receptor beta chains from a single sample sequenced in a study of graft-versus-host responses after intestinal transplantation (dated by TCRdb to the early 2020s). Library method: the immunoSEQ multiplex PCR assay. Drawn from immuneACCESS, this table holds only the in-frame rearrangements with V and J called that TCRdb kept. Clones are partly lost; checked studies trace under half to an unresolved V gene and leave the rest unexplained. This sample comprises some 4,700 clones, around 26% of them detected only once. The ten biggest clones cover about 25% of the sample. The time point label of this sample denotes: cells obtained before transplantation from donor or recipient. In mixed lymphocyte reactions, some 200,000 CFSE-labeled pre-transplant responders were plated with some 200,000 irradiated violet-dye-labeled stimulators and cultured for about 6 days. Sequenced here: alloreactive CD8+ T cells from a mixed lymphocyte reaction culture, sampled before transplantation. Interpreted using the paper, the cell subset or site label stands for: CFSE-low proliferating T cells sorted from roughly six-day pre-transplant mixed lymphocyte reaction (GvH or HvG direction). Every receptor here comes from a human patient who was an organ donor for intestinal transplantation.

The chain has TRBV7-2 and TRBJ2-1; 7 nucleotides agree with TRBD2. The J segment lost 0 bases and the V segment lost 2 bases, leaving 13 bases of the junction unmatched. Germline CDR1 SGHTA, CDR2 FQGNSA. The CDR3 loop spans 19 amino acids. The CDR3 coding sequence is TGTGCCAGCAGCTTATTCGGGCCCGGGGCGGGGGTCTCCTACAATGAGCAGTTCTTC. Encoded protein: CASSLFGPGAGVSYNEQFF.

This rearrangement joins TRBV4-1 to TRBJ2-3; D gene unclear. CDR3 length: 14 residues. V was clipped by 1 base and J by 5 bases, with 10 bases between them. Germline V lookup: CDR1 MGHRA, CDR2 YSYEKL. Written as DNA, the CDR3 is TGCGCCAGCAGCCAAGTGTATTTAGTAGATACGCAGTATTTT. It codes for CASSQVYLVDTQYF.

The gene calls are TRBV18 and TRBJ2-3; 8 nucleotides agree with TRBD2. The CDR3 totals 15 residues. The J segment lost 5 bases and the V segment lost 1 base, leaving 5 bases of the junction unmatched. Germline CDR1 KGHSH, CDR2 LQKENI. The CDR3 coding sequence is TGTGCCAGCTCACCACTAGCGGGGATAAAAGATACGCAGTATTTT. Translation gives CASSPLAGIKDTQYF.

This clone has only a few counts. V is TRBV7-6 and J is TRBJ2-3; 7 nucleotides match TRBD2. With V trimmed by 5 bases and J by 9 bases, 23 bases remained unmatched. CDR1 is SGHVS and CDR2 is FNYEAQ in the germline V gene. The CDR3 covers 18 residues. The DNA for the CDR3 is TGTGCCAGCAGCGCGATGGGGCCGTGGCTAGCGGTGCCAGGGACGCAGTATTTT. As protein: CASSAMGPWLAVPGTQYF. Looking up the rest from reference TRBV7-6 and TRBJ2-3 gives the full variable domain: GAGVSQSPRYKVTKRGQDVALRCDPISGHVSLYWYRQALGQGPEFLTYFNYEAQQDKSGLPNDRFSAERPEGSISTLTIQRTEQRDSAMYRCASSAMGPWLAVPGTQYFGPGTRLTVL.

The rearrangement uses TRBV5-4 and TRBJ2-2, with TRBD1 matching over 8 bases. J was trimmed by 3 bases and V by 0 bases; bases with no gene match: 4. The CDR3 is 16 residues long. In germline, CDR1 is SGHNT, CDR2 YYREEE (reference sequence). The CDR3 loop reads CASSLGPDRDTGELFF. CDR3 in DNA: TGTGCCAGCAGCTTGGGGCCGGACAGGGACACCGGGGAGCTGTTTTTT.

The V gene is TRBV7-2, the J gene TRBJ2-7; D is ambiguous. From germline, CDR1 is SGHTA and CDR2 FQGNSA. V lost 4 bases and J 2 bases, leaving 21 bases between the germline ends. The CDR3 sequence is 17 residues long. CDR3 nucleotide sequence: TGTGCCAGCAGCTCTTGGCCCTTCGCGCATGGAGCCTACGAGCAGTACGTC. It is translated as CASSSWPFAHGAYEQYV.

The chain carries TRBV14 and TRBJ1-6; D is undetermined. This CDR3 spans 16 amino acids. The ends were cut back, 2 bases at V and 2 bases at J, with 10 bases in the middle. In germline, CDR1 is SGHDN, CDR2 FVKESK. In DNA, the CDR3 is TGTGCCAGCAGCCAAAGATGGGAGACCTATAATTCACCCCTCCACTTT. It specifies CASSQRWETYNSPLHF. Full variable domain (remainder filled in from reference TRBV14 and TRBJ1-6): EAGVTQFPSHSVIEKGQTVTLRCDPISGHDNLYWYRRVMGKEIKFLLHFVKESKQDESGMPNNRFLAERTGGTYSTLKVQPAELEDSGVYFCASSQRWETYNSPLHFGNGTRLTVT.

This clone has a handful of counts. The CDR3 region is CASSPGGETQYF. CDR3 in DNA: TGTGCCAGCAGTCCGGGGGGGGAGACCCAGTACTTC. This sequence joins TRBV6-1 and TRBJ2-5, with TRBD2 matching over 8 bases. Germline V gives CDR1 MNHNS, CDR2 SASEGT. J lost 5 bases, V lost 5 bases, and 1 base had no gene match. The CDR3 is made up of 12 amino acids.

J is TRBJ2-7 and V is TRBV7-7, with a tentative D call TRBD2 (6 bases). The V gene's germline CDR1 is SSHAT and CDR2 FNYEAQ (reference sequence). This CDR3 is built from 12 residues. This chain's CDR3 is CASSPGLYEQYV. In nucleotides, the CDR3 is TGTGCTAGCAGCCCGGGACTTTACGAGCAGTACGTC.

As for this clone: The same CDR3 can be traced to other DNA sequences in this sample. This rearrangement joins TRBV5-4 to TRBJ2-1, with D uncertain. The CDR3 totals 12 residues. Germline assignment: CDR1 SGHNT and CDR2 YYREEE (reference sequence). Trimming shortened V by 4 bases and J by 4 bases, and 6 bases separated the two germline ends. The CDR3 loop reads CASSLSYNEQFF. CDR3 coding DNA: TGTGCCAGCAGCCTCTCTTACAATGAGCAGTTCTTC.

In this sample, this clone turned up a few times. V usage is TRBV7-8 and J usage is TRBJ2-7, with a weak D call TRBD1 (5 bases). V was shortened by 5 bases and J by 3 bases, with 11 bases between the two germline ends. The CDR3 has 13 residues. CDR1 SGHVS and CDR2 FQNEAQ come from the germline V gene. The CDR3 region is CASSTPGNYEQYV. In DNA form, the CDR3 reads TGTGCCAGCAGCACGCCAGGGAACTACGAGCAGTACGTC.

By its share, this clone is medium-sized. V is TRBV28 and J is TRBJ1-1; a weak D match, TRBD1 (6 bases). The V end was cut by 2 bases, the J end by 3 bases, with 19 bases between. This CDR3 comprises 17 residues. The germline V gene has CDR1 MDHEN and CDR2 SYDVKM. CDR3 DNA sequence: TGTGCCAGCAGTTTAAGCCAGAACAGGGAAGATTACACTGAAGCTTTCTTT. This codes for CASSLSQNREDYTEAFF.

For the CDR3, the DNA is TGTGCCAGCAGAATAAACCGACAGGGGAAAGAGACCCAGTACTTC. This gives the protein CASRINRQGKETQYF. The chain combines TRBV27 with TRBJ2-5, with 8 bases that match TRBD1. The CDR3 length is 15 residues. Germline loops: CDR1 MNHEY, CDR2 SMNVEV (reference sequence). Losses at the gene ends were 6 bases for V and 3 bases for J; bases not matched to a gene: 9.

In this sample, this clone turned up once. The V call is TRBV11-3, the J call TRBJ1-1, with TRBD1 identical over 7 bases. J gave up 6 bases and V 2 bases, and 3 bases lay outside the gene matches. The CDR3 is 13 residues long. CDR1 SGHNT and CDR2 YENEEA come from the germline V gene. CDR3 DNA sequence: TGTGCCAGCAGCTTAACAGGGGACCCTGAAGCTTTCTTT. Protein: CASSLTGDPEAFF.

This clone is judged medium-sized. The chain has TRBV29-1 and TRBJ1-2; D might be TRBD1 (6 bases). Looked up from germline, CDR1 is SQVTM and CDR2 is ANQGSEA. This CDR3 comprises 13 residues. The V end lost 5 bases, the J end lost 2 bases, and 12 bases lay between the germline ends. This chain's CDR3 is CSVRTVLNYGYTF. CDR3 DNA sequence: TGCAGCGTTAGGACAGTTTTGAACTATGGCTACACCTTC.

This clone is medium-sized. This chain uses TRBV4-1 with TRBJ2-5; a weak D match, TRBD2 (5 bases). V lost 3 bases, J lost 7 bases, and 9 bases lay in between. The CDR3 spans 12 residues. CDR1 is MGHRA, CDR2 YSYEKL, per germline. CDR3 protein: CASSHNRGTQYF. The CDR3 DNA reads as TGCGCCAGCAGCCACAATCGGGGGACCCAGTACTTC.

This clone is categorized as medium-sized. Here the CDR3 reads CASSLEPGFPGYTF. CDR3 DNA: TGTGCCAGCAGCTTGGAGCCGGGGTTCCCTGGCTACACCTTC. This chain uses TRBV5-5 with TRBJ1-2; D remains unclear. This CDR3 region has 14 residues. The germline V and J ends were trimmed by 0 bases and 7 bases, with 13 bases remaining between them. Germline V gene lookup returns CDR1 SGHKS and CDR2 YYEKEE (reference sequence).

This clone ranks as medium-sized. The chain couples TRBV21-1 to TRBJ2-7; the DNA was not compared with TRBD1, the D call given in the table. TRBV21-1 is listed as a pseudogene. CDR3 length: 16 residues. The DNA of the CDR3 is TGTGCCAGCAGCCACCCAGGGCAGGGGCCCACTTACGAGCAGTACGTC. Translating it yields CASSHPGQGPTYEQYV.

The CDR3 sequence is CASSLLEGSGYTF. The CDR3 nucleotides read TGTGCCAGCAGTTTATTAGAGGGCTCTGGCTACACCTTC. The V and J genes are TRBV27 and TRBJ1-2; D unresolved. V was shortened by 1 base and J by 7 bases, with 10 bases between the two germline ends. The CDR3 sequence is 13 residues long. Germline V gene lookup returns CDR1 MNHEY and CDR2 SMNVEV (reference sequence).

This sequence joins TRBV4-3 and TRBJ2-3; no firm D call. There are 13 residues in the CDR3. Trimming cost V 6 bases and J 2 bases, with 9 bases left between them. The V gene's germline CDR1 is LGHNA and CDR2 YSLEER. In DNA form, the CDR3 reads TGCGCCAGCAGTCTCGACAACACAGATACGCAGTATTTT. Translating gives CASSLDNTDTQYF.

The CDR3 nucleotides read TGTGCCAGCAGCTTATACGCGGTGGGTGAGCAGTTCTTC. It encodes CASSLYAVGEQFF. This chain uses TRBV5-5 with TRBJ2-1; D not resolved. Germline CDR1 reads SGHKS; CDR2 reads YYEKEE (reference sequence). The CDR3 sequence is 13 residues long. V lost 2 bases and J lost 9, with 12 bases in between.

V is TRBV6-1 and J is TRBJ2-7; D unresolved. V dropped 6 bases and J dropped 0 bases, with 9 bases sitting between them. From germline, CDR1 is MNHNS and CDR2 SASEGT. This CDR3 has 13 residues. Written as DNA, the CDR3 is TGTGCCAGCAGGCTGACAAGCTCCTACGAGCAGTACGTC. This encodes CASRLTSSYEQYV.

This clone has only a few counts. The rearrangement uses TRBV7-2 and TRBJ2-2; D ambiguous. The CDR3 has 11 residues. Germline V gives CDR1 SGHTA, CDR2 FQGNSA. V was trimmed by 5 bases and J by 6 bases, leaving 4 bases between them. CDR3: CASSPPGELFF. The CDR3 region has the DNA TGTGCCAGCAGCCCTCCCGGGGAGCTGTTTTTT.

This clone was seen more than once but under ten times. This chain connects TRBV18 to TRBJ1-3, with D uncertain. The V end was cut by 2 bases, the J end by 0 bases, with 8 bases between. Per germline, CDR1 KGHSH and CDR2 LQKENI. The CDR3 runs to 15 residues. CDR3 bases: TGTGCCAGCTCACCATTCGCAGGCTCTGGAAACACCATATATTTT. It codes for CASSPFAGSGNTIYF.